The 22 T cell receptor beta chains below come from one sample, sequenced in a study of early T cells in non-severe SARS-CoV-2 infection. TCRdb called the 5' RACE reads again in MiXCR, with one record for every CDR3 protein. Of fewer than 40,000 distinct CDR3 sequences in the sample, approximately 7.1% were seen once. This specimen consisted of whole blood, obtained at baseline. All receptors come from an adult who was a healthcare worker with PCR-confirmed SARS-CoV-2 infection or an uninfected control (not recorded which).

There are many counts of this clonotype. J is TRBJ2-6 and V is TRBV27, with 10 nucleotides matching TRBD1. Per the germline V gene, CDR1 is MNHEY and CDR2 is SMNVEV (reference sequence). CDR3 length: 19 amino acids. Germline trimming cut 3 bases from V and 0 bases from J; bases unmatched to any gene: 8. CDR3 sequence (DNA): TGTGCCAGCAGTTTTAAGGGACAGGGGACCCCCTCTGGGGCCAACGTCCTGACTTTC. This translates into CASSFKGQGTPSGANVLTF.

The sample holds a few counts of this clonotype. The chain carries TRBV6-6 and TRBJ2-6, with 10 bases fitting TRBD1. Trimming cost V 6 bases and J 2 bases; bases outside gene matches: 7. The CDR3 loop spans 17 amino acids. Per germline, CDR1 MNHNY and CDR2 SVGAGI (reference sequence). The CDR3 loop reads CASSPDRGEPGANVLTF. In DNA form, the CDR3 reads TGTGCCAGCAGCCCGGACAGGGGGGAGCCTGGGGCCAACGTCCTGACTTTC.

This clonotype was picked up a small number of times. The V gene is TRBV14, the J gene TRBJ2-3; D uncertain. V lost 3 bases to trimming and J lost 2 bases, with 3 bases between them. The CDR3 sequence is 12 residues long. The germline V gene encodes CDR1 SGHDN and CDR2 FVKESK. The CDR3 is CASSHYTDTQYF. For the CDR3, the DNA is TGTGCCAGCAGCCATTACACAGATACGCAGTATTTT. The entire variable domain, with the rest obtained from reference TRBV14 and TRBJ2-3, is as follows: EAGVTQFPSHSVIEKGQTVTLRCDPISGHDNLYWYRRVMGKEIKFLLHFVKESKQDESGMPNNRFLAERTGGTYSTLKVQPAELEDSGVYFCASSHYTDTQYFGPGTRLTVL.

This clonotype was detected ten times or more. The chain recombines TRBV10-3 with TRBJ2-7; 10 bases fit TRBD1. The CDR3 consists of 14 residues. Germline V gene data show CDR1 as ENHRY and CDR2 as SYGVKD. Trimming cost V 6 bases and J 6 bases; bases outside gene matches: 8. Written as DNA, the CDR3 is TGTGCCATCAGGGACCGGGACAGGGGCATCGAGCAGTACTTC. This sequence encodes CAIRDRDRGIEQYF.

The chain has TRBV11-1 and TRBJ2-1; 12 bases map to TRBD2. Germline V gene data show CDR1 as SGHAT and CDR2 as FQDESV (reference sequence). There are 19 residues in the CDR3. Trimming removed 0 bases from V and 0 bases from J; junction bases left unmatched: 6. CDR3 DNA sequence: TGTGCCAGCAGCTTAGCCTACGGACTAGCGGGAACCTCCTACAATGAGCAGTTCTTC. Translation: CASSLAYGLAGTSYNEQFF.

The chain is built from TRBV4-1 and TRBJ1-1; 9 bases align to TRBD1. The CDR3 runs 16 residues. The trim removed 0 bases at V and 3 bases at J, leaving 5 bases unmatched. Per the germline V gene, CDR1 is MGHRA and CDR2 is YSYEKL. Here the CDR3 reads CASSQDTGGTHTEAFF. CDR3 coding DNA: TGCGCCAGCAGCCAAGACACAGGGGGCACACACACTGAAGCTTTCTTT.

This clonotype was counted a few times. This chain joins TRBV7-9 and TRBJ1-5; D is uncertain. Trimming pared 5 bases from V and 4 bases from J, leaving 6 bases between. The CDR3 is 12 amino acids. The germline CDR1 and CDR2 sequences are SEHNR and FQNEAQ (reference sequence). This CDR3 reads CASSAKNQPQHF. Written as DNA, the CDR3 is TGTGCCAGCAGCGCCAAAAATCAGCCCCAGCATTTT.

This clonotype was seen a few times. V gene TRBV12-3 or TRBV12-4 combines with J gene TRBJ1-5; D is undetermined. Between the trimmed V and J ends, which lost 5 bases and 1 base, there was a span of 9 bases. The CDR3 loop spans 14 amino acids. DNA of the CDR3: TGTGCCAGCAGTGTTCTTTGGAGCAATCAGCCCCAGCATTTT. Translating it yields CASSVLWSNQPQHF.

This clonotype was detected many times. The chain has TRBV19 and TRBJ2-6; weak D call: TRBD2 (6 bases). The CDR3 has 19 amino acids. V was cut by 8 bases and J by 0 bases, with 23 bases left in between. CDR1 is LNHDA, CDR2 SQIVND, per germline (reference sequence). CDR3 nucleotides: TGTGCCAGTTACCATGGGTCCGGGACTGGGTACTCTGGGGCCAACGTCCTGACTTTC. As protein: CASYHGSGTGYSGANVLTF.

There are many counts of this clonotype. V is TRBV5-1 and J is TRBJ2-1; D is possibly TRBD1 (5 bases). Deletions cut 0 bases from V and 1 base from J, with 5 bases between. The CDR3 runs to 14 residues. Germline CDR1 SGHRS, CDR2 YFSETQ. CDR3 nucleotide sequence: TGCGCCAGCAGCTTGGGACAGTCCTACAATGAGCAGTTCTTC. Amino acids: CASSLGQSYNEQFF. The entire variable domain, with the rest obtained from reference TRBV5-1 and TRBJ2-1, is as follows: KAGVTQTPRYLIKTRGQQVTLSCSPISGHRSVSWYQQTPGQGLQFLFEYFSETQRNKGNFPGRFSGRQFSNSRSEMNVSTLELGDSALYLCASSLGQSYNEQFFGPGTRLTVL.

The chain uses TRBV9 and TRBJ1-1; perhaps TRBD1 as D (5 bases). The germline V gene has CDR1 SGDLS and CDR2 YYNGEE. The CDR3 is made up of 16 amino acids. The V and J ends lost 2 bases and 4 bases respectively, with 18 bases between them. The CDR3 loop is CASSVVMGPQRTEAFF. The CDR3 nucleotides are TGTGCCAGCAGCGTTGTGATGGGACCCCAGCGCACTGAAGCTTTCTTT.

For the CDR3, the DNA is TGTGCCAGCAGCTTAGGGCAGGTTTGGGAGTGGCCCCAGCATTTT. Protein sequence: CASSLGQVWEWPQHF. The chain has TRBV7-2 and TRBJ1-5; D gene unclear. Deletions cut 1 base from V and 9 bases from J, with 16 bases between. The CDR3 runs 15 residues. CDR1 is SGHTA and CDR2 is FQGNSA in the germline V gene.

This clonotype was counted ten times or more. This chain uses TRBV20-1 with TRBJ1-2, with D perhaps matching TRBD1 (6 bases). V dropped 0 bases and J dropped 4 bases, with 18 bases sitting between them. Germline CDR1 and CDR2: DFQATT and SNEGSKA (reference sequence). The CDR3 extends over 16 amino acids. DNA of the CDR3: TGCAGTGCTAGAGATCTACGGACAGTTCCCCCCTATGGCTACACCTTC. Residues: CSARDLRTVPPYGYTF.

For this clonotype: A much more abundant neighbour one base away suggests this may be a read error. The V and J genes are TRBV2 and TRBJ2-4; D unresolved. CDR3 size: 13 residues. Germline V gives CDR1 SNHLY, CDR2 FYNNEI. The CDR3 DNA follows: TGTGCCAACAGTGAAGATCCCGGTCTAGATTGGTACTTC. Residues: CANSEDPGLDWYF.

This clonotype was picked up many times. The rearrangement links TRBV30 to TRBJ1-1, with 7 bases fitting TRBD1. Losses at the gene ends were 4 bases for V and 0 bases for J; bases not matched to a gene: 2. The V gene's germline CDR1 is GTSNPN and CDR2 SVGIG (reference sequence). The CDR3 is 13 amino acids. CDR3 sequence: CAWTRGMNTEAFF. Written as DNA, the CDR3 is TGTGCCTGGACCAGGGGGATGAACACTGAAGCTTTCTTT.

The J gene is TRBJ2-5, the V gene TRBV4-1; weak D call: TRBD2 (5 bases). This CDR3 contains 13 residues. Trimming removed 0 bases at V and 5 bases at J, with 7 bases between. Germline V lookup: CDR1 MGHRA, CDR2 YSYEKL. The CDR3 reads CASSQDPGETQYF. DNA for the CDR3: TGCGCCAGCAGCCAAGATCCGGGGGAGACCCAGTACTTC.

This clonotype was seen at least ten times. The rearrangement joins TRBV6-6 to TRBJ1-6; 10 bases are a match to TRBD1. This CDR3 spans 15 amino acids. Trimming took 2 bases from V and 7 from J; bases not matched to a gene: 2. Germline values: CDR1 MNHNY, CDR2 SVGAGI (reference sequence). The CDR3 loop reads CASSYRGQGNSPLHF. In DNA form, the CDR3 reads TGTGCCAGCAGTTACAGGGGACAGGGGAATTCACCCCTCCACTTT.

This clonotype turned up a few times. CDR3 region: CASSFLGEVTEAFF. The CDR3 nucleotides are TGTGCCAGCAGTTTCCTGGGGGAGGTCACTGAAGCTTTCTTT. This chain connects TRBV12-3 or TRBV12-4 to TRBJ1-1; the D gene is possibly TRBD1 (5 bases). V was trimmed by 3 bases and J by 4 bases, leaving 12 bases between them. The CDR3 is made up of 14 amino acids.

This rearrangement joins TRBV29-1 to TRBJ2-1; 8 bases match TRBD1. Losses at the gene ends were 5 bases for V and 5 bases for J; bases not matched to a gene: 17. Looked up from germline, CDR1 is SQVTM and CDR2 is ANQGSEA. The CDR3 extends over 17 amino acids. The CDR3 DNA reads TGCAGCGTTCTGGGGGTGAACAGGGGGTCAACTAACAATGAGCAGTTCTTC. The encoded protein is CSVLGVNRGSTNNEQFF.

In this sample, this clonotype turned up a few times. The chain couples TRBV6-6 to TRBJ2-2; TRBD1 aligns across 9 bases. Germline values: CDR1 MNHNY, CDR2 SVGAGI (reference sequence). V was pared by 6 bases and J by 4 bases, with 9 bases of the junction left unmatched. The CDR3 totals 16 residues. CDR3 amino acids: CASSKDRGVFTGELFF. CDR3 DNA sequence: TGTGCCAGCAGCAAGGACAGGGGAGTGTTCACCGGGGAGCTGTTTTTT.

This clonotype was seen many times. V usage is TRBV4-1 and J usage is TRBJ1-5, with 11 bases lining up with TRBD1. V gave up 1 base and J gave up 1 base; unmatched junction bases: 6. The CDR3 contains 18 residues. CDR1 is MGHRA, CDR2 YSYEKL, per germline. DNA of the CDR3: TGCGCCAGCAGCCAAGGCCCAGGACAGGGGGCGAGCAATCAGCCCCAGCATTTT. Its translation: CASSQGPGQGASNQPQHF.

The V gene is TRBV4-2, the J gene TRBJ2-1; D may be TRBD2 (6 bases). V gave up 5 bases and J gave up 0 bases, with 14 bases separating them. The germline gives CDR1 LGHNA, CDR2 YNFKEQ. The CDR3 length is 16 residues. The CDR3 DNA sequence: TGTGCCAGCAGCTATCAGGCCGGGAGCTCCTACAATGAGCAGTTCTTC. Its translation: CASSYQAGSSYNEQFF.